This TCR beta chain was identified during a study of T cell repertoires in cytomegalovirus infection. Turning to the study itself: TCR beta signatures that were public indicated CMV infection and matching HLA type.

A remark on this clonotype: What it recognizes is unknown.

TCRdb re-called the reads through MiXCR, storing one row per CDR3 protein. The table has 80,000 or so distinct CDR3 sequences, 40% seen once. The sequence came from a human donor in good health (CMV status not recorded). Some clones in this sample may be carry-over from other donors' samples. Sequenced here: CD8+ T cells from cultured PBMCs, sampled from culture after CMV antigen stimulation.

CDR3 DNA sequence: TGTGCCAGCAGCTCCGGCCTCGACGAGCAGTACTTC. Translated: CASSSGLDEQYF. The rearrangement uses TRBV2 and TRBJ2-7; no firm D call. CDR1 is SNHLY, CDR2 FYNNEI, per germline. Trimming shortened V by 6 bases and J by 5 bases, and 11 bases separated the two germline ends. The CDR3 is 12 residues long.